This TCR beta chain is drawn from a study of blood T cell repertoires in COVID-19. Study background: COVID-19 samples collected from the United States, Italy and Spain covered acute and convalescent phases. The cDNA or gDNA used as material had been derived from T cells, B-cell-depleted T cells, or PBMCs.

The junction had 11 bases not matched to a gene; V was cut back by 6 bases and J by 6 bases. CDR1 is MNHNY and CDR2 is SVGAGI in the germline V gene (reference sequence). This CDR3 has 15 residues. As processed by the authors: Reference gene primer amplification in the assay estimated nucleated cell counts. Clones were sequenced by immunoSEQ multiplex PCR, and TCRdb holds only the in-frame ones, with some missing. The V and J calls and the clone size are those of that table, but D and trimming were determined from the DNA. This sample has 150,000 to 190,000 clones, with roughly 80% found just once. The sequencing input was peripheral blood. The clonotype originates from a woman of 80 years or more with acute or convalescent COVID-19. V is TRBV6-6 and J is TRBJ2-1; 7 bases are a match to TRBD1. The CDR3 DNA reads TGTGCCAGCAGCTCCCTCCGGGACAGAACCAATGAGCAGTTCTTC. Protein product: CASSSLRDRTNEQFF.